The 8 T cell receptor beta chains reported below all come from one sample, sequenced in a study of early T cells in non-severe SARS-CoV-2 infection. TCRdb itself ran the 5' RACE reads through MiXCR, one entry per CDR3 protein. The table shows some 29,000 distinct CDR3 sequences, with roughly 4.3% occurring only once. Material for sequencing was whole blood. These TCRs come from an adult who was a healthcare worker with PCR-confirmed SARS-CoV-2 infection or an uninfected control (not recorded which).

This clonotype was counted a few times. CDR3 region: CASSYSSSGNYNEQFF. CDR3 DNA: TGTGCCAGCAGTTACTCCAGTAGCGGAAACTACAATGAGCAGTTCTTC. The J gene is TRBJ2-1, the V gene TRBV6-2 or TRBV6-3; the D gene is possibly TRBD2 (6 bases). The germline V and J ends were trimmed by 0 bases and 3 bases, with 12 bases remaining between them. The CDR3 spans 16 residues. From germline, CDR1 is MNHEY and CDR2 SVGEGT.

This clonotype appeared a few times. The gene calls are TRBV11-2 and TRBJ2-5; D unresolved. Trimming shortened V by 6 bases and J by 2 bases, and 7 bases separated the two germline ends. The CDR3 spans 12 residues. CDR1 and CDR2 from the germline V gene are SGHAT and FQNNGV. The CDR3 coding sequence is TGTGCCAGCAGAAGACCTCAAGAGACCCAGTACTTC. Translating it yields CASRRPQETQYF. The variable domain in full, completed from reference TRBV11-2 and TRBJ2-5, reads EAGVAQSPRYKIIEKRQSVAFWCNPISGHATLYWYQQILGQGPKLLIQFQNNGVVDDSQLPKDRFSAERLKGVDSTLKIQPAKLEDSAVYLCASRRPQETQYFGPGTRLLVL.

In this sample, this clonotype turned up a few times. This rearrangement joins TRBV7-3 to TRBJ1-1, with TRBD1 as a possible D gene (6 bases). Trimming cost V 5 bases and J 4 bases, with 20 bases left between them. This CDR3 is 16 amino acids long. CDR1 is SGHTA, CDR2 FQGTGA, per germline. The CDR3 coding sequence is TGTGCCAGCAGCCAGAATAGGCTGGGGGCTAGCACTGAAGCTTTCTTT. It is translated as CASSQNRLGASTEAFF. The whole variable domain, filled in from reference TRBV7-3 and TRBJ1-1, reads GAGVSQTPSNKVTEKGKYVELRCDPISGHTALYWYRQSLGQGPEFLIYFQGTGAADDSGLPNDRFFAVRPEGSVSTLKIQRTERGDSAVYLCASSQNRLGASTEAFFGQGTRLTVV.

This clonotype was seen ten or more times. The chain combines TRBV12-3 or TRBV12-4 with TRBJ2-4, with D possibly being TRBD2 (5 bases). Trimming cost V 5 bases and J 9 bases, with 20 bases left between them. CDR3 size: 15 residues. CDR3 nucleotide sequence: TGTGCCAGCAGTCCGCCGTATCAGAGGGTGGGCATTCAGTACTTC. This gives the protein CASSPPYQRVGIQYF.

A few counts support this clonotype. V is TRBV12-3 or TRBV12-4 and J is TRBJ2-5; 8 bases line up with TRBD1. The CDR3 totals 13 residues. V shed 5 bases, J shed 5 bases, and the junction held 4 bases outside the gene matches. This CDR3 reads CASSQGARETQYF. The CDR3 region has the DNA TGTGCCAGCAGTCAGGGGGCTCGGGAGACCCAGTACTTC.

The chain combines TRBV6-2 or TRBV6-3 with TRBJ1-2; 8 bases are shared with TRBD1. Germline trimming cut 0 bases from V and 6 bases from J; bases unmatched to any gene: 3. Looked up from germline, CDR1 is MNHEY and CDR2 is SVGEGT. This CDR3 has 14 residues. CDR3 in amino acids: CASSYSDRGDGYTF. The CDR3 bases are TGTGCCAGCAGTTACTCAGACAGGGGAGATGGCTACACCTTC.

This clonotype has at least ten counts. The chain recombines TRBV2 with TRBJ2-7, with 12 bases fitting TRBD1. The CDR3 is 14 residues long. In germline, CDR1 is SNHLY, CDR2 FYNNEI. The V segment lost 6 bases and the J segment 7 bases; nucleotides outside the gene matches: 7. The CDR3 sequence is CASSGTGGFGEQYF. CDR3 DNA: TGTGCCAGCAGCGGGACAGGGGGCTTCGGGGAGCAGTACTTC.

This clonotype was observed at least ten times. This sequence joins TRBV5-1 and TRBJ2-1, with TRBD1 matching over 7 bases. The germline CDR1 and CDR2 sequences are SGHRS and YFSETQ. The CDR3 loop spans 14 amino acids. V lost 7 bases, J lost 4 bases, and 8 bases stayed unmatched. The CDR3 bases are TGCGCCAGCTTCCCCGGGACAGCTTACAATGAGCAGTTCTTC. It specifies CASFPGTAYNEQFF.